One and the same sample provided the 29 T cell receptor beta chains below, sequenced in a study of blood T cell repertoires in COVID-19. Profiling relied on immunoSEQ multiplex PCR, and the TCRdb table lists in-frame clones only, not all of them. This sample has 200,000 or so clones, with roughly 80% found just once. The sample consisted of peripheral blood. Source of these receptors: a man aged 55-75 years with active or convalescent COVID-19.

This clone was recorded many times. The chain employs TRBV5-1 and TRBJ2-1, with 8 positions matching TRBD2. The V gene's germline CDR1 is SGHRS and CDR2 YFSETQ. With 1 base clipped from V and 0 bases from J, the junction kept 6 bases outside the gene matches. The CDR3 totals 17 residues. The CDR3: CASSLISSGYSYNEQFF. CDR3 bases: TGCGCCAGCAGCTTGATATCTAGCGGGTACTCCTACAATGAGCAGTTCTTC.

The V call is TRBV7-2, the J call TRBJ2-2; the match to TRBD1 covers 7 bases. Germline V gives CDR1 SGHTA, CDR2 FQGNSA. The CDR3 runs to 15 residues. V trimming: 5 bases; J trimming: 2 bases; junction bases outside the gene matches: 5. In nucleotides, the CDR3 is TGTGCCAGCAGCCGGACAGGTCTAAACACCGGGGAGCTGTTTTTT. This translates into CASSRTGLNTGELFF.

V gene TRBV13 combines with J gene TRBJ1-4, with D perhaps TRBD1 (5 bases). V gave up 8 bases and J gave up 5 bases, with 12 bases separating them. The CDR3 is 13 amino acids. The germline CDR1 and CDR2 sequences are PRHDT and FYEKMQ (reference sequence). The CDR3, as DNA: TGTGCCAGCGGCGCCCGGGGGAATGAAAAACTGTTTTTT. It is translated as CASGARGNEKLFF. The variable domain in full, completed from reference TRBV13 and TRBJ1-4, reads AAGVIQSPRHLIKEKRETATLKCYPIPRHDTVYWYQQGPGQDPQFLISFYEKMQSDKGSIPDRFSAQQFSDYHSELNMSSLELGDSALYFCASGARGNEKLFFGSGTQLSVL.

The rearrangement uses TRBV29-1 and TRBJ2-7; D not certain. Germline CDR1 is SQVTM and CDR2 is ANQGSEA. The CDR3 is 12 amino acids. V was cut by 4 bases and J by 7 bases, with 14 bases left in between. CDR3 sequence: CSVASALGEQYF. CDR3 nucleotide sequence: TGCAGCGTTGCCAGCGCACTCGGGGAGCAGTACTTC.

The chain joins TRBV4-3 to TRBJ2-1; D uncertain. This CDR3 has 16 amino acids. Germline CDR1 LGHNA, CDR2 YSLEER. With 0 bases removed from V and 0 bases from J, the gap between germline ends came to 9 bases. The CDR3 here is CASSQDEPSSYNEQFF. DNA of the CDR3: TGCGCCAGCAGCCAAGATGAACCGAGCTCCTACAATGAGCAGTTCTTC.

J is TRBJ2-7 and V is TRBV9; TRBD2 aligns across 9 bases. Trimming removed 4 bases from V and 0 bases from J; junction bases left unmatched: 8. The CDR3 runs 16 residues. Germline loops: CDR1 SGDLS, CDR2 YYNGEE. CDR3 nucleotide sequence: TGTGCCAGCAGCTTCAGACTAGCGGTGAGCTCCTACGAGCAGTACTTC. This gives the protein CASSFRLAVSSYEQYF. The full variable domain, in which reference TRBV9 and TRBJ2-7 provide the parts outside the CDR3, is DSGVTQTPKHLITATGQRVTLRCSPRSGDLSVYWYQQSLDQGLQFLIQYYNGEERAKGNILERFSAQQFPDLHSELNLSSLELGDSALYFCASSFRLAVSSYEQYFGPGTRLTVT.

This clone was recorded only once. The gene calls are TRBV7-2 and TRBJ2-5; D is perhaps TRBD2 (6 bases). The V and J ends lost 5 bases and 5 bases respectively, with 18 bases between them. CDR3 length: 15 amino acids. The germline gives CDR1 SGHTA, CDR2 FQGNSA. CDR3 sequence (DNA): TGTGCCAGCAGCCTGGAGGGGCCCACACGGGAGACCCAGTACTTC. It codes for CASSLEGPTRETQYF. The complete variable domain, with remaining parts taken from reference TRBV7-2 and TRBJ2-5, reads GAGVSQSPSNKVTEKGKDVELRCDPISGHTALYWYRQSLGQGLEFLIYFQGNSAPDKSGLPSDRFSAERTGGSVSTLTIQRTQQEDSAVYLCASSLEGPTRETQYFGPGTRLLVL.

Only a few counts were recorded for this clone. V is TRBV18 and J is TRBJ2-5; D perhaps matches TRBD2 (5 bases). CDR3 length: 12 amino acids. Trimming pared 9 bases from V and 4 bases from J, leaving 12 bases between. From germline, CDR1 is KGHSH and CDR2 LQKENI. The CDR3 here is CASTEGRETQYF. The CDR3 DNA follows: TGTGCCAGTACAGAGGGCCGAGAGACCCAGTACTTC.

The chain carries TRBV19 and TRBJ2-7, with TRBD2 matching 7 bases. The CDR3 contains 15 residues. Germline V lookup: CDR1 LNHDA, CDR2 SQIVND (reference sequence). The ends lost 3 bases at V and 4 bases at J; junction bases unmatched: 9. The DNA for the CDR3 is TGTGCCAGTAGTATGGCTGGCGGGAGTCAATACGAGCAGTACTTC. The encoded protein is CASSMAGGSQYEQYF.

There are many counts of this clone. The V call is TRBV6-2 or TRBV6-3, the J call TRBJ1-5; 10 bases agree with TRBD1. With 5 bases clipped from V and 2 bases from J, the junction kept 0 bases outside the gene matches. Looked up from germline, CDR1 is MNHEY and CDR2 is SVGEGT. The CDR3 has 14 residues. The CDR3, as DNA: TGTGCCAGCAGTGGGACAGGGGGCAATCAGCCCCAGCATTTT. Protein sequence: CASSGTGGNQPQHF.

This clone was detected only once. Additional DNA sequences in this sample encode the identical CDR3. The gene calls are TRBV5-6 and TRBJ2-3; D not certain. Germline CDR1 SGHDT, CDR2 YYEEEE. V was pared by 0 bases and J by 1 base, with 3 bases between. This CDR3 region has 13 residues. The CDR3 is CASSLAGTDTQYF. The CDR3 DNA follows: TGTGCCAGCAGCTTGGCTGGCACAGATACGCAGTATTTT. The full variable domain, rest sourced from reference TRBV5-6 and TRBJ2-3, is DAGVTQSPTHLIKTRGQQVTLRCSPKSGHDTVSWYQQALGQGPQFIFQYYEEEERQRGNFPDRFSGHQFPNYSSELNVNALLLGDSALYLCASSLAGTDTQYFGPGTRLTVL.

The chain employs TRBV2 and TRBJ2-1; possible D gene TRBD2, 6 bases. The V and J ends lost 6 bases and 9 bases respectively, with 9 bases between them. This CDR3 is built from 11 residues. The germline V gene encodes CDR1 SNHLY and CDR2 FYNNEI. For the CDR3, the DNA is TGTGCCAGCAGGAGGGGAGGTGAGCAGTTCTTC. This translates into CASRRGGEQFF.

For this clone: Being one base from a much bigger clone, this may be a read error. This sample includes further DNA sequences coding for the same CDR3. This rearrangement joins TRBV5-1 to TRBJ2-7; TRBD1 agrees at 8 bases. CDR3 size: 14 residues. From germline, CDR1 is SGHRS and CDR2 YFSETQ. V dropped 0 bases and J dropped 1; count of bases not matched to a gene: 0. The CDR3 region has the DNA TGCGCCAGCAGCTTGGACAGGGGGTCCTACGAGCAGTACTTC. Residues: CASSLDRGSYEQYF.

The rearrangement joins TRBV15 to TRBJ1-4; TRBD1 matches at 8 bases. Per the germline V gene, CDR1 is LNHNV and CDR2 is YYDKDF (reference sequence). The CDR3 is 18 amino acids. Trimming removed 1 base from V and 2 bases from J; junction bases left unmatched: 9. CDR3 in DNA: TGTGCCACCAGCAGAGGACAGGGGATGGGCTCGACTAATGAAAAACTGTTTTTT. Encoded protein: CATSRGQGMGSTNEKLFF.

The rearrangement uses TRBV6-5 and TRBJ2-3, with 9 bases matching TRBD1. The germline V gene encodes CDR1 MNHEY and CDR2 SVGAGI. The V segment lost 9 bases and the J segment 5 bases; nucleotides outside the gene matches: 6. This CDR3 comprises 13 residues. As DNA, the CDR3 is TGTGCCAGTAACGGACAGGGGCGAGATACGCAGTATTTT. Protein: CASNGQGRDTQYF.

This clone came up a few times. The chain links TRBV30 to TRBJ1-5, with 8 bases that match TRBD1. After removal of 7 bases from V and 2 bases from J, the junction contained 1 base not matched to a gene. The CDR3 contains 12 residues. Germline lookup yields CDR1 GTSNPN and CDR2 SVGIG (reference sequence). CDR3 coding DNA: TGTGCCTCACAGGGGGGCAATCAGCCCCAGCATTTT. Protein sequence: CASQGGNQPQHF.

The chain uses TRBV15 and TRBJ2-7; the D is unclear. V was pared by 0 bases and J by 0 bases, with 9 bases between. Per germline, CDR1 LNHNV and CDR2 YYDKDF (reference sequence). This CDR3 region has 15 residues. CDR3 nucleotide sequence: TGTGCCACCAGCAGAGATCGAGGAAGCTCCTACGAGCAGTACTTC. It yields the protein CATSRDRGSSYEQYF.

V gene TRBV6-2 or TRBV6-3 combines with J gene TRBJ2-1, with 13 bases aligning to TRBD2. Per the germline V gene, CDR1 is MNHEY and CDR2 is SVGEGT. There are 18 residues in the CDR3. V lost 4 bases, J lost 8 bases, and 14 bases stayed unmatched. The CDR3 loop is CASSFDSGLAGSWDEQFF. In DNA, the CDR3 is TGTGCCAGCAGTTTCGATTCGGGACTAGCGGGGTCCTGGGATGAGCAGTTCTTC.

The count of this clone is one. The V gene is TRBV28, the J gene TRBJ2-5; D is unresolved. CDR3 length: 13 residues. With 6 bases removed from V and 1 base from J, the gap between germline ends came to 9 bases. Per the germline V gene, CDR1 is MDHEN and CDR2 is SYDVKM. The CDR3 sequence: CASRIDFQETQYF. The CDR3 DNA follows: TGTGCCAGCAGAATCGACTTCCAAGAGACCCAGTACTTC.

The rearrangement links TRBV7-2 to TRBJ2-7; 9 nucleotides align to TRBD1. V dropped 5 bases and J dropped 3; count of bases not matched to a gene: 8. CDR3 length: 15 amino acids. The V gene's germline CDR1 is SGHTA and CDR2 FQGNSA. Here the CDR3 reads CASSPRTGVRYEQYF. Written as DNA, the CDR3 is TGTGCCAGCAGCCCGCGGACAGGGGTCCGCTACGAGCAGTACTTC.

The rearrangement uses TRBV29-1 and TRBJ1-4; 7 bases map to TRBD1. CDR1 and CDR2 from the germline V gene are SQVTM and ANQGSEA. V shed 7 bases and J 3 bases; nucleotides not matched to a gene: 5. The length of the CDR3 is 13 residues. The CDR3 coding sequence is TGCAGCGCCGGAGGGGGCGCTAATGAAAAACTGTTTTTT. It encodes CSAGGGANEKLFF.

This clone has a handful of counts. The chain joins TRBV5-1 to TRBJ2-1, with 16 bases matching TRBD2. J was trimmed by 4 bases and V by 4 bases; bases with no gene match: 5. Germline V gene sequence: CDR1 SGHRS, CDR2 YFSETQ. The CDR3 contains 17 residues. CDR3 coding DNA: TGCGCCAGCAGCCCCGGGACTAGCGGGGGGGGATACAATGAGCAGTTCTTC. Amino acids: CASSPGTSGGGYNEQFF. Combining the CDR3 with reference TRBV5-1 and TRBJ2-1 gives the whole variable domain KAGVTQTPRYLIKTRGQQVTLSCSPISGHRSVSWYQQTPGQGLQFLFEYFSETQRNKGNFPGRFSGRQFSNSRSEMNVSTLELGDSALYLCASSPGTSGGGYNEQFFGPGTRLTVL.

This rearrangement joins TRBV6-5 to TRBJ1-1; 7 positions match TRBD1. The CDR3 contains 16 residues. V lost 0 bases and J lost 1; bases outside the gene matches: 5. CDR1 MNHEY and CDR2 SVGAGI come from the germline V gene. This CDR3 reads CASSYSTGKGNTEAFF. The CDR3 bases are TGTGCCAGCAGTTACTCGACAGGGAAAGGGAACACTGAAGCTTTCTTT.

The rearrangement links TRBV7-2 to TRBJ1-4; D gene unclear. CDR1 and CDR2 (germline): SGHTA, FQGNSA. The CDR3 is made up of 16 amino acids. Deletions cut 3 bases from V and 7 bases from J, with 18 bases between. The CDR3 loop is CASSFRGRGRIEKLFF. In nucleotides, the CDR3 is TGTGCCAGCAGCTTCCGAGGGCGAGGGAGGATTGAAAAACTGTTTTTT.

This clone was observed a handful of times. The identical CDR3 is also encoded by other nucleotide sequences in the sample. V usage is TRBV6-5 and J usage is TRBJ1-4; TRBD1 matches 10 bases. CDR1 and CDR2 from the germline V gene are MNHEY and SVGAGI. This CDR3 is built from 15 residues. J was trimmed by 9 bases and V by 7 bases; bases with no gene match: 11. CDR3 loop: CASNPGTGALKKLFF. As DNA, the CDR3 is TGTGCCAGCAACCCCGGGACAGGGGCCTTAAAAAAACTGTTTTTT.

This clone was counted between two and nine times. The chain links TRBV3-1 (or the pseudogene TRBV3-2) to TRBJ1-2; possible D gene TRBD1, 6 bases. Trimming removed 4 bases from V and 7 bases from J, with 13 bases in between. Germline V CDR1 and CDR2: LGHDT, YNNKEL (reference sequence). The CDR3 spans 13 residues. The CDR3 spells CASSLYRVGGYTF. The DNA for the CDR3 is TGTGCCAGCAGCCTCTACAGGGTTGGTGGCTACACCTTC.

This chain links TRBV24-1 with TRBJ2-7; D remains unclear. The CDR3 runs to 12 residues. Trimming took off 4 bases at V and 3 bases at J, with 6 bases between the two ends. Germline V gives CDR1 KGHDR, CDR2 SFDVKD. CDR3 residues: CATSDPGYEQYF. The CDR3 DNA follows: TGTGCCACCAGTGACCCCGGCTACGAGCAGTACTTC.

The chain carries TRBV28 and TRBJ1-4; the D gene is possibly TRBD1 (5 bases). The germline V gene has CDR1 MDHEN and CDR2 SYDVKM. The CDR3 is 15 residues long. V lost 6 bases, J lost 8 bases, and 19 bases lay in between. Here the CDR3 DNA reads TGTGCCAGCAGCCCCGGGACTACCGGAGGGGAAAAACTGTTTTTT. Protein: CASSPGTTGGEKLFF.

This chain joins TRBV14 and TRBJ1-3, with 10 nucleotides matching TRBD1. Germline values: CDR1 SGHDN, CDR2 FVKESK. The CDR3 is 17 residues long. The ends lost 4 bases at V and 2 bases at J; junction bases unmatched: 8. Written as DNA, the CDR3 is TGTGCCAGCAGCCGACAGGGGGCAACGCGGACTGGAAACACCATATATTTT. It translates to CASSRQGATRTGNTIYF. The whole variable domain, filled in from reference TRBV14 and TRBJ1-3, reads EAGVTQFPSHSVIEKGQTVTLRCDPISGHDNLYWYRRVMGKEIKFLLHFVKESKQDESGMPNNRFLAERTGGTYSTLKVQPAELEDSGVYFCASSRQGATRTGNTIYFGEGSWLTVV.